This record covers a single TCR beta chain. Its specificity is not known. The junction had 4 bases not matched to a gene; V was cut back by 0 bases and J by 6 bases. CDR1 and CDR2 (germline): MGHRA, YSYEKL. The CDR3 runs to 16 residues. The assay was immunoSEQ multiplex PCR, and TCRdb's table has in-frame clones only and misses some. The sample yields 65,000 to 90,000 clones, 90% to 95% seen once. The source of the sample is a study of OX40 agonist ivuxolimab in advanced cancers. Study in general: Patients were treated with ivuxolimab, an agonistic anti-OX40 (CD134) antibody. Patients in dose escalation had liver, melanoma, kidney or head and neck cancers.

Overall study findings and caveats: Low clonal expansion, among the lowest seen, marked partial responders at 0.1-3.0 mg/kg. In a subset of nonresponders, normalized T-cell clonal expansion was also low.

This chain uses TRBV4-1 with TRBJ2-2; TRBD1 agrees at 10 bases. The sample consisted of CD4+ or CD8+ T cells sorted from blood, taken in a trial of the OX40 agonist ivuxolimab. This TCR came from an adult with an advanced solid tumor such as melanoma, head and neck, liver or kidney cancer. The CDR3 DNA reads TGCGCCAGCAGCCAAGAGTGGACAGGGGGGTCCGGGGAGCTGTTTTTT. Residues: CASSQEWTGGSGELFF.